The 3 T cell receptor beta chains below all came from one sample that was sequenced in a study of T cell changes during pregnancy in multiple sclerosis. Clones were sequenced by immunoSEQ multiplex PCR, and TCRdb holds only the in-frame ones, with some missing. In the table there are some 47,000 clones, around 89% of which are singletons. Sequenced material: CD8+ T cells from peripheral blood mononuclear cells, taken after pregnancy. The receptors derive from a female donor in good health, enrolled as a control in a pregnancy study.

The chain uses TRBV7-2 and TRBJ2-4; a possible D gene is TRBD2 (5 bases). This CDR3 region has 14 residues. V lost 7 bases and J 5 bases, leaving 15 bases between the germline ends. Germline V gives CDR1 SGHTA, CDR2 FQGNSA. The DNA for the CDR3 is TGTGCCAGCACCCCTTACAGCGGTCAAAACATTCAGTACTTC. Residues: CASTPYSGQNIQYF.

The rearrangement joins TRBV27 to TRBJ1-2, with a possible D match to TRBD1 (5 bases). The V end lost 5 bases, the J end lost 4 bases, and 14 bases lay between the germline ends. The CDR3 spans 14 residues. The germline CDR1 and CDR2 sequences are MNHEY and SMNVEV (reference sequence). The CDR3 is CASSPRLGGYGYTF. The CDR3, as DNA: TGTGCCAGCAGTCCCAGATTGGGGGGCTATGGCTACACCTTC.

V gene TRBV6-5 combines with J gene TRBJ1-1; D is unresolved. V lost 5 bases and J lost 0, with 7 bases in between. Germline CDR1 MNHEY, CDR2 SVGAGI. The CDR3 consists of 13 residues. CDR3 residues: CASSVNMNTEAFF. The CDR3 DNA is TGTGCCAGCAGTGTGAACATGAACACTGAAGCTTTCTTT.